The clone carrying this T cell receptor beta chain turned up a few times. As yet, its antigen is unknown. The method was immunoSEQ multiplex PCR; TCRdb's version includes in-frame clones alone and lacks a portion of them. The repertoire has roughly 590,000 clones, about 95% of them found once; the top ten carry 0.11%. CDR3 length: 15 residues. Germline V gives CDR1 SGHTA, CDR2 FQGNSA. V was cut by 5 bases and J by 3 bases, with 14 bases left in between. This entry belongs to a study of shared clonotypes between healthy human individuals. Study findings and constraints: Sampling covered nothing but blood. Tissue TCR repertoires likely differ from those found in blood.

In the naive CD8 group, cells lacked CD45RO and were positively selected for CCR7, so terminally differentiated effector memory CD45RA+ cells were left out. The sample comprised naive CD8+ T cells sorted from blood. The clonotype originates from a woman aged 25 to 39 in good health. The chain couples TRBV7-2 to TRBJ2-1, with D possibly TRBD2 on 6 matching bases. DNA of the CDR3: TGTGCCAGCAGCCATTATGGAGGGGTCTACAATGAGCAGTTCTTC. As protein: CASSHYGGVYNEQFF. Together with reference TRBV7-2 and TRBJ2-1, the CDR3 gives the full variable domain: GAGVSQSPSNKVTEKGKDVELRCDPISGHTALYWYRQSLGQGLEFLIYFQGNSAPDKSGLPSDRFSAERTGGSVSTLTIQRTQQEDSAVYLCASSHYGGVYNEQFFGPGTRLTVL.